A single sample gave rise to the 18 T cell receptor beta chains below, sequenced in a study of T-cell memory formation after mild COVID-19. TCRdb independently ran MiXCR on the 5' RACE reads; one entry per CDR3 protein. The repertoire holds 40,000 or so distinct CDR3 sequences, less than 8% seen once, with about 0.84% in the top ten. The specimen sequenced was PBMCs or a T cell subset sorted from them (not recorded which). The receptors shown here come from an adult who had mild COVID-19 (a few samples of this study predate the infection). Cell type and time point are not known.

This clonotype appeared many times. The chain couples TRBV30 to TRBJ2-1; 15 positions agree with TRBD2. The junction had 10 bases not matched to a gene; V was cut back by 5 bases and J by 14 bases. CDR1 is GTSNPN and CDR2 is SVGIG in the germline V gene (reference sequence). The CDR3 runs 14 residues. The CDR3 DNA follows: TGTGCCTGGGGGGGACTAGCGGGAGGAGGTACGGAGTTCTTC. Translating it yields CAWGGLAGGGTEFF.

Ten or more counts support this clonotype. The V gene is TRBV7-8, the J gene TRBJ1-5; D is uncertain. The CDR3 totals 16 residues. Trimming left V 7 bases short and J 2 bases short, with 18 bases between. The germline gives CDR1 SGHVS, CDR2 FQNEAQ. The CDR3: CASTTPTRVRNQPQHF. As DNA, the CDR3 is TGTGCCAGCACCACACCCACGAGGGTCCGCAATCAGCCCCAGCATTTT.

V and J are TRBV18 and TRBJ2-1; TRBD1 matches 10 bases. V shed 3 bases and J 7 bases; nucleotides not matched to a gene: 9. Germline V gene data show CDR1 as KGHSH and CDR2 as LQKENI. The CDR3 has 16 amino acids. DNA of the CDR3: TGTGCCAGCTCACCGCCTGTCGGACAGGGGGGGAATGAGCAGTTCTTC. This codes for CASSPPVGQGGNEQFF.

This clonotype was seen at least ten times. V usage is TRBV3-1 and J usage is TRBJ2-3; 12 positions match TRBD2. Trimming cost V 0 bases and J 4 bases; bases outside gene matches: 5. Germline V gene sequence: CDR1 LGHDT, CDR2 YNNKEL (reference sequence). This CDR3 is built from 17 residues. The CDR3, as DNA: TGTGCCAGCAGCCAAGATCAGCCTAGCGGGGGGGCAGATACGCAGTATTTT. Its translation: CASSQDQPSGGADTQYF.

This clonotype was counted between two and nine times. CDR3: CSASGLIASGGTDTQYF. DNA of the CDR3: TGCAGTGCTAGCGGACTTATAGCTAGCGGGGGTACAGATACGCAGTATTTT. The V and J genes are TRBV20-1 and TRBJ2-3; 10 bases map to TRBD2. Losses at the gene ends were 3 bases for V and 3 bases for J; bases not matched to a gene: 12. CDR3 length: 17 residues. From germline, CDR1 is DFQATT and CDR2 SNEGSKA (reference sequence).

This clonotype was counted a few times. The chain carries TRBV29-1 and TRBJ1-2; D is uncertain. The V end lost 6 bases, the J end lost 6 bases, and 20 bases lay between the germline ends. This CDR3 contains 14 residues. CDR1 is SQVTM, CDR2 ANQGSEA, per germline. This CDR3 is CSVRTGSSVDGYTF. In DNA form, the CDR3 reads TGCAGCGTCCGAACCGGGTCCTCCGTTGATGGCTACACCTTC.

In this sample, this clonotype turned up many times. This chain joins TRBV5-1 and TRBJ1-6; D ambiguous. Germline V gives CDR1 SGHRS, CDR2 YFSETQ. This CDR3 comprises 14 residues. V was clipped by 1 base and J by 2 bases, with 4 bases between them. The CDR3 loop is CASSLTAYNSPLHF. CDR3 DNA: TGCGCCAGCAGCTTGACGGCCTATAATTCACCCCTCCACTTT.

This clonotype occurred a few times. The V call is TRBV20-1, the J call TRBJ2-1; D possibly corresponds to TRBD1 (5 bases). This CDR3 spans 13 amino acids. Looked up from germline, CDR1 is DFQATT and CDR2 is SNEGSKA (reference sequence). V lost 0 bases and J 7 bases, leaving 10 bases between the germline ends. CDR3 sequence: CSARDAGFNEQFF. The CDR3 DNA sequence: TGCAGTGCTAGAGATGCAGGGTTTAATGAGCAGTTCTTC.

This clonotype was observed many times. The chain joins TRBV20-1 to TRBJ2-7; D may correspond to TRBD1 or TRBD2 (7 bases each). V was trimmed by 3 bases and J by 1 base, leaving 16 bases between them. The CDR3 totals 15 residues. Germline CDR1 reads DFQATT; CDR2 reads SNEGSKA (reference sequence). The CDR3 region has the DNA TGCAGTGCTAGCAGGGGGGGGGCTAGGTCCTACGAGCAGTACTTC. Its translation: CSASRGGARSYEQYF.

The chain couples TRBV6-6 to TRBJ1-5; weak D call: TRBD1 (6 bases). The V gene lost 4 bases and the J gene lost 7 bases, with 17 bases spanning the gap. CDR1 and CDR2 (germline): MNHNY, SVGAGI (reference sequence). The CDR3 spans 15 residues. The CDR3, as DNA: TGTGCCAGCAGTTTGAACAGGGATGGGCCACAGCCCCAGCATTTT. Residues: CASSLNRDGPQPQHF.

The chain is built from TRBV20-1 and TRBJ1-1; possible D gene TRBD1, 6 bases. Germline V CDR1 and CDR2: DFQATT, SNEGSKA (reference sequence). The CDR3 is made up of 13 amino acids. Trimming removed 1 base at V and 8 bases at J, with 14 bases between. CDR3 sequence (DNA): TGCAGTGCTAGAGCGGCTAAAGACAGGGAAGCTTTCTTT. Amino acids: CSARAAKDREAFF.

Sample share makes this clonotype medium-sized (0.01 to 0.1%). The CDR3 nucleotides read TGTGCCAGCAGCTTGGAGAGTGTGAATGAGCAGTTCTTC. It is translated as CASSLESVNEQFF. This rearrangement joins TRBV11-2 to TRBJ2-1; D gene uncertain. V was cut by 3 bases and J by 7 bases, with 10 bases left in between. Looked up from germline, CDR1 is SGHAT and CDR2 is FQNNGV. This CDR3 has 13 amino acids.

The table lists this clonotype with many counts. The V gene is TRBV2, the J gene TRBJ2-7; D not resolved. The CDR3 runs to 12 residues. Per the germline V gene, CDR1 is SNHLY and CDR2 is FYNNEI. V lost 6 bases and J lost 4, with 10 bases in between. The DNA of the CDR3 is TGTGCCAGCAGATTCGACGGATACGAGCAGTACTTC. Translating it yields CASRFDGYEQYF.

This clonotype was picked up many times. This rearrangement joins TRBV5-1 to TRBJ2-6; D unclear. Germline V gives CDR1 SGHRS, CDR2 YFSETQ. Trimming stripped 6 bases from V and 3 bases from J, with 7 bases between. The CDR3 has 13 residues. The CDR3 sequence is CASTFLGANVLTF. The CDR3 DNA sequence: TGCGCCAGCACGTTTCTTGGGGCCAACGTCCTGACTTTC.

This chain links TRBV7-9 with TRBJ2-2, with D perhaps TRBD2 (5 bases). Germline CDR1 is SEHNR and CDR2 is FQNEAQ (reference sequence). The CDR3 is 16 amino acids. Trimming took off 5 bases at V and 7 bases at J, with 20 bases between the two ends. The CDR3 DNA sequence: TGTGCCAGCAGCCCTTCACGGACCATTCGGGGCGGGGAGCTGTTTTTT. It is translated as CASSPSRTIRGGELFF.

This clonotype was seen at least ten times. This chain uses TRBV7-9 with TRBJ2-1, with D maybe TRBD2 (7 bases). Deletions cut 5 bases from V and 2 bases from J, with 13 bases between. The CDR3 loop spans 15 amino acids. The germline gives CDR1 SEHNR, CDR2 FQNEAQ (reference sequence). CDR3 sequence (DNA): TGTGCCAGCAGCGCCAAGGGGGGGCCCTACAATGAGCAGTTCTTC. Protein sequence: CASSAKGGPYNEQFF.

V usage is TRBV9 and J usage is TRBJ1-6; 7 positions agree with TRBD1. The germline V gene encodes CDR1 SGDLS and CDR2 YYNGEE. With 7 bases clipped from V and 0 bases from J, the junction kept 25 bases outside the gene matches. This CDR3 is 22 amino acids long. CDR3 sequence (DNA): TGTGCCAGCCTCTGTAATTGGGGACAGCAAACCGGACGGGTCTCCTATAATTCACCCCTCCACTTT. Its translation is CASLCNWGQQTGRVSYNSPLHF.

This rearrangement joins TRBV28 to TRBJ2-2, with 11 nucleotides matching TRBD1. Per germline, CDR1 MDHEN and CDR2 SYDVKM. CDR3 length: 17 amino acids. With V trimmed by 6 bases and J by 4 bases, 10 bases remained unmatched. This chain's CDR3 is CASRSYAGTGGTGELFF. The CDR3 DNA sequence: TGTGCCAGCAGGAGTTACGCCGGGACAGGGGGCACCGGGGAGCTGTTTTTT.